This T cell receptor beta chain appears in the sequencing data of a study of blood T cell repertoires in COVID-19. Study at large: Spain, Italy and the United States supplied samples that represented acute and convalescent COVID-19.

The V gene lost 1 base and the J gene lost 3 bases, with 12 bases spanning the gap. Germline V lookup: CDR1 SGHKS, CDR2 YYEKEE (reference sequence). The CDR3 spans 15 residues. Authors' data handling: Amplification from reference gene primers served as the basis for estimated nucleated cell counts. Data came from immunoSEQ multiplex PCR; TCRdb stores just in-frame clones and leaves some out. The V and J calls and the clone size are those of that table, but D and trimming were determined from the DNA. The table has some 70,000 clones, approximately 91% seen once. The chain couples TRBV5-5 to TRBJ2-3, with a weak D call TRBD2 (7 bases). The sequence came from a man between 65 and 85 years old with active or convalescent COVID-19. What was sequenced was peripheral blood. For the CDR3, the DNA is TGTGCCAGCAGCTTGCGGGGGGCTGGGACAGATACGCAGTATTTT. Translated, it gives CASSLRGAGTDTQYF. Based on the CDR3 plus reference TRBV5-5 and TRBJ2-3, the full variable domain is DAGVTQSPTHLIKTRGQQVTLRCSPISGHKSVSWYQQVLGQGPQFIFQYYEKEERGRGNFPDRFSARQFPNYSSELNVNALLLGDSALYLCASSLRGAGTDTQYFGPGTRLTVL.